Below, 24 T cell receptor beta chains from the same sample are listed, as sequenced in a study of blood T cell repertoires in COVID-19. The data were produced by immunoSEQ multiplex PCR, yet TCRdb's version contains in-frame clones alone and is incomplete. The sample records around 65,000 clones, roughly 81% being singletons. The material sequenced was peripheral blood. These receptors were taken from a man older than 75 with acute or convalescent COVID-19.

The CDR3: CASSSDRGDGYTF. CDR3 DNA: TGTGCCAGCAGTTCGGACAGGGGTGATGGCTACACCTTC. The rearrangement joins TRBV28 to TRBJ1-2; 9 positions match TRBD1. With 4 bases clipped from V and 6 bases from J, the junction kept 3 bases outside the gene matches. The CDR3 is 13 amino acids. The V gene's germline CDR1 is MDHEN and CDR2 SYDVKM.

The CDR3 spells CASSSQAAGQPQHF. In nucleotides, the CDR3 is TGTGCCAGCAGTTCCCAGGCGGCGGGTCAGCCCCAGCATTTT. The gene calls are TRBV6-6 and TRBJ1-5; no definite D call. The germline V gene has CDR1 MNHNY and CDR2 SVGAGI (reference sequence). This CDR3 has 14 amino acids. Trimming removed 4 bases at V and 6 bases at J, with 13 bases between.

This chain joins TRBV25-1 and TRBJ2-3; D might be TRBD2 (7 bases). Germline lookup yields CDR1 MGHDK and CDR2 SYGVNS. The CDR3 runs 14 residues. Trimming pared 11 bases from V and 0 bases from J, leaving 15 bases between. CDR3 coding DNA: TGTGCCTCGAAAAGGGGGGGCAGCACAGATACGCAGTATTTT. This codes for CASKRGGSTDTQYF.

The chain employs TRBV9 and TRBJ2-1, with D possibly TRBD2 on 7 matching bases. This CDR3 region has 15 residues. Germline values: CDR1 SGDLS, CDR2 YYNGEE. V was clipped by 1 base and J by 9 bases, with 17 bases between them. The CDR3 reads CASSVMGGGVGEQFF. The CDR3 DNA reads TGTGCCAGCAGCGTAATGGGAGGGGGGGTCGGTGAGCAGTTCTTC.

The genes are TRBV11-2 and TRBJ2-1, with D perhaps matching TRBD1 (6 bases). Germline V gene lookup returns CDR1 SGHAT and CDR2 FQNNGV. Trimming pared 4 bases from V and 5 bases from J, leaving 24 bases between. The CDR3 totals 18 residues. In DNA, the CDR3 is TGTGCCAGCAGCTCTCAGGGGACGAGCCCTACAATAAACAATGAGCAGTTCTTC. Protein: CASSSQGTSPTINNEQFF. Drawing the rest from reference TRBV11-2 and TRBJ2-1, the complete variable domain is EAGVAQSPRYKIIEKRQSVAFWCNPISGHATLYWYQQILGQGPKLLIQFQNNGVVDDSQLPKDRFSAERLKGVDSTLKIQPAKLEDSAVYLCASSSQGTSPTINNEQFFGPGTRLTVL.

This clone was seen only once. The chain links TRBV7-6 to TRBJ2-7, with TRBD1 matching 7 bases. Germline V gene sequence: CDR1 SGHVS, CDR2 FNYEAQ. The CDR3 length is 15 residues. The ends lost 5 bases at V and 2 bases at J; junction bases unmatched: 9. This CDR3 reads CASSPQGVGTYEQYF. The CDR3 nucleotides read TGTGCCAGCAGCCCCCAGGGGGTAGGCACCTACGAGCAGTACTTC. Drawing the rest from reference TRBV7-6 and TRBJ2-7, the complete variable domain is GAGVSQSPRYKVTKRGQDVALRCDPISGHVSLYWYRQALGQGPEFLTYFNYEAQQDKSGLPNDRFSAERPEGSISTLTIQRTEQRDSAMYRCASSPQGVGTYEQYFGPGTRLTVT.

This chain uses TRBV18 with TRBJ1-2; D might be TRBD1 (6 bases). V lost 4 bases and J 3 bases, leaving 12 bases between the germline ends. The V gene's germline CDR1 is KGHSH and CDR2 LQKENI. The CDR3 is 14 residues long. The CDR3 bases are TGTGCCAGCTCACACACACAGGGAGACTATGGCTACACCTTC. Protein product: CASSHTQGDYGYTF.

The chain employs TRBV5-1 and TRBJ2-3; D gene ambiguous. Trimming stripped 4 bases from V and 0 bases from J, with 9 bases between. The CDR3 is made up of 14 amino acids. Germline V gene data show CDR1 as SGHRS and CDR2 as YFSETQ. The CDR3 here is CASSPEASTDTQYF. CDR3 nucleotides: TGCGCCAGCAGCCCTGAAGCTAGCACAGATACGCAGTATTTT.

The CDR3 loop is CASSGAGTGSGYTF. The CDR3 DNA is TGTGCCAGCAGTGGGGCCGGGACAGGGTCCGGCTACACCTTC. This sequence joins TRBV2 and TRBJ1-2, with 9 positions matching TRBD1. Germline V gene lookup returns CDR1 SNHLY and CDR2 FYNNEI. The CDR3 has 14 residues. The V segment lost 4 bases and the J segment 8 bases; nucleotides outside the gene matches: 8.

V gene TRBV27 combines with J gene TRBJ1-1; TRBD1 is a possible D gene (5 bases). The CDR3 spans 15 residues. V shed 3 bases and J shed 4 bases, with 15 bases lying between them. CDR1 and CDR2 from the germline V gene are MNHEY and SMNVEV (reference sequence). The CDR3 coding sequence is TGTGCCAGCAGTTTTTCGGCCAGCGGGGCCACTGAAGCTTTCTTT. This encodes CASSFSASGATEAFF.

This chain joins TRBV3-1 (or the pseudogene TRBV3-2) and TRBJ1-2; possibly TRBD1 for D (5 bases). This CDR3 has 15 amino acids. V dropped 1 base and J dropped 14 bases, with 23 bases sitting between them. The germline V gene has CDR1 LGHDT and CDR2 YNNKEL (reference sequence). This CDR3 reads CASSQAGTSIGGYTF. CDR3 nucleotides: TGTGCCAGCAGCCAAGCCGGGACTTCTATTGGGGGATATACCTTC.

Written as DNA, the CDR3 is TGTGCCAGCAGCCAAGAACGAAGGGGGCCAAAGGCCGGGGAGCTGTTTTTT. The encoded protein is CASSQERRGPKAGELFF. V and J are TRBV3-1 (or the pseudogene TRBV3-2) and TRBJ2-2; 7 nucleotides align to TRBD1. Germline trimming cut 0 bases from V and 6 bases from J; bases unmatched to any gene: 10. Germline CDR1 LGHDT, CDR2 YNNKEL (reference sequence). This CDR3 has 17 amino acids.

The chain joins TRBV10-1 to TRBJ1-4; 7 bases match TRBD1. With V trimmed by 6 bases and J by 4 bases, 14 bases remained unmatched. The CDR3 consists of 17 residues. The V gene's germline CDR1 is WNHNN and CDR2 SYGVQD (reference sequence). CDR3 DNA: TGCGCCAGCAGGGAGGGTCGGGACAGCGACTTTAATGAAAAACTGTTTTTT. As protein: CASREGRDSDFNEKLFF.

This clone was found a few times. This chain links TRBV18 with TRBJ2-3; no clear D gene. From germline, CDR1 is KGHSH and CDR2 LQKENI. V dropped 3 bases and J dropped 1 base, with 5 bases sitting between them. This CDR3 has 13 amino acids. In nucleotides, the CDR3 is TGTGCCAGCTCACCCTCTCGCACAGATACGCAGTATTTT. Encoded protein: CASSPSRTDTQYF.

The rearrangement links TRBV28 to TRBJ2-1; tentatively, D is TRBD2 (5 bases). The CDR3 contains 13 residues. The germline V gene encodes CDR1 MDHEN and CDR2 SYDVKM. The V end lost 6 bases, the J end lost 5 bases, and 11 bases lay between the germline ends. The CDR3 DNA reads TGTGCCAGCAGCAGTGGACTGCACAATGAGCAGTTCTTC. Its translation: CASSSGLHNEQFF.

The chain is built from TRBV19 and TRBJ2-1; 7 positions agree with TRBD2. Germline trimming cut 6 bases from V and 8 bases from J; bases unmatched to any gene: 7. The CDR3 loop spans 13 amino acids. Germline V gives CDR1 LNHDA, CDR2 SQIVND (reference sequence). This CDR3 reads CASRVAGTDEQFF. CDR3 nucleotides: TGTGCCAGTAGAGTAGCGGGTACGGATGAGCAGTTCTTC. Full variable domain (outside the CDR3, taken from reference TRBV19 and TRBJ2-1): DGGITQSPKYLFRKEGQNVTLSCEQNLNHDAMYWYRQDPGQGLRLIYYSQIVNDFQKGDIAEGYSVSREKKESFPLTVTSAQKNPTAFYLCASRVAGTDEQFFGPGTRLTVL.

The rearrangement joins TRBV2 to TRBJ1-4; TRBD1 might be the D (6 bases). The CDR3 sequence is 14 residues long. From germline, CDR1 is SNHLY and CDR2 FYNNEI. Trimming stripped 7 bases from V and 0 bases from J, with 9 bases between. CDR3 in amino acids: CASTTGSTNEKLFF. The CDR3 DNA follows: TGTGCCAGCACTACAGGGTCAACTAATGAAAAACTGTTTTTT.

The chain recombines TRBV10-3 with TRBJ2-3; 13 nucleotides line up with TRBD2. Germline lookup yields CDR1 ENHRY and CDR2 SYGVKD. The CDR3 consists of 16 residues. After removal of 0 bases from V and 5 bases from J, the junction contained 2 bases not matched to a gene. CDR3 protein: CAISESRLAGGDTQYF. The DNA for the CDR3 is TGTGCCATCAGTGAGTCCCGACTAGCGGGGGGAGATACGCAGTATTTT.

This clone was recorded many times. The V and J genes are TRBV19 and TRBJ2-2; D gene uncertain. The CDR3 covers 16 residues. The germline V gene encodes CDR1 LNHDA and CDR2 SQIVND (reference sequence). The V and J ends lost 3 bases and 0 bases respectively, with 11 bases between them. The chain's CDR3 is CASSISSSANTGELFF. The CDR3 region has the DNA TGTGCCAGTAGTATTTCAAGCAGCGCGAACACCGGGGAGCTGTTTTTT.

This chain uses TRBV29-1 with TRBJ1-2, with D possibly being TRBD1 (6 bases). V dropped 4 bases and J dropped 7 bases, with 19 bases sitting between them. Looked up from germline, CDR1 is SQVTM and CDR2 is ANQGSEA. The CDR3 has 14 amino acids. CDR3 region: CSVAITGFGGGYTF. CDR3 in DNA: TGCAGCGTTGCGATTACAGGGTTTGGGGGTGGCTACACCTTC. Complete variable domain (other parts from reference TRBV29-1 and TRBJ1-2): SAVISQKPSRDICQRGTSLTIQCQVDSQVTMMFWYRQQPGQSLTLIATANQGSEATYESGFVIDKFPISRPNLTFSTLTVSNMSPEDSSIYLCSVAITGFGGGYTFGSGTRLTVV.

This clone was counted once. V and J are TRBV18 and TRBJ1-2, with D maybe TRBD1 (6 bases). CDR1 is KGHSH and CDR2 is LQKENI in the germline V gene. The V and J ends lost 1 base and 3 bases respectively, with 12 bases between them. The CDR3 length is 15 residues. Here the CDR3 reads CASSPRAGAYYGYTF. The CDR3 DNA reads TGTGCCAGCTCACCACGGGCGGGGGCCTACTATGGCTACACCTTC.

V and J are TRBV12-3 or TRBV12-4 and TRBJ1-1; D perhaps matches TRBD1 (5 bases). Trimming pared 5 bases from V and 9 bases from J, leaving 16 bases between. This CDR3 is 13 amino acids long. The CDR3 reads CASSGTVALKAFF. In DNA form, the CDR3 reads TGTGCCAGCAGTGGGACTGTGGCCTTGAAAGCTTTCTTT.

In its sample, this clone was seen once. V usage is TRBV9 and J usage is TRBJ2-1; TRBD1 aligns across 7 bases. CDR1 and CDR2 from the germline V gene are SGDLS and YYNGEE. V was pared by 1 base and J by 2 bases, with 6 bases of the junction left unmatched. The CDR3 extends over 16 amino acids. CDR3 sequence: CASSVQIGGAYNEQFF. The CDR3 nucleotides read TGTGCCAGCAGCGTACAGATAGGGGGCGCCTACAATGAGCAGTTCTTC.

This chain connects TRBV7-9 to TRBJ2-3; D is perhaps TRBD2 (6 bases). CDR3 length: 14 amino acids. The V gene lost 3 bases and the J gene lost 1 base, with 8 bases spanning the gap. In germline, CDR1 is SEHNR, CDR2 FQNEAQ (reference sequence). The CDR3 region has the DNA TGTGCCAGCAGCTTTGGCGGGGGCACAGATACGCAGTATTTT. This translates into CASSFGGGTDTQYF.